Presented here are 7 T cell receptor beta chains from one specimen sequenced in a study of T cells expressing NK-cell markers. TCRdb re-called the 5' RACE reads and gives one entry per CDR3 protein, without DNA. The record lists about 170,000 distinct CDR3 sequences, of which the ten most abundant hold around 21%. The sequenced material came from blood T cells: a sorted CD56 or NKG2C T cell subset, CD4+ or CD8+ T cells, or bulk PBMC T cells (not recorded which). The source of these receptors is a man aged 18-70 years in good health.

J is TRBJ2-2 and V is TRBV30. The germline CDR1 and CDR2 sequences are GTSNPN and SVGIG (reference sequence). The CDR3 totals 12 residues. The chain's CDR3 is CARSRVTGELFF.

The chain combines TRBV7-9 with TRBJ2-3; TCRdb selects TRBD2, and the lack of DNA leaves this call unchecked. The CDR3 runs to 14 residues. Germline V gene data show CDR1 as SEHNR and CDR2 as FQNEAQ (reference sequence). The chain's CDR3 is CASSGGLAGHTQYF. Full variable domain (rest looked up from reference TRBV7-9 and TRBJ2-3): DTGVSQNPRHKITKRGQNVTFRCDPISEHNRLYWYRQTLGQGPEFLTYFQNEAQLEKSRLLSDRFSAERPKGSFSTLEIQRTEQGDSAMYLCASSGGLAGHTQYFGPGTRLTVL.

V is TRBV4-1 and J is TRBJ1-6. Germline CDR1 reads MGHRA; CDR2 reads YSYEKL. The CDR3 contains 13 residues. CDR3 in amino acids: CASSQDRRSPLHF.

V gene TRBV6-5 combines with J gene TRBJ2-7. Germline V gene data show CDR1 as MNHEY and CDR2 as SVGAGI. The length of the CDR3 is 14 residues. CDR3 amino acids: CASSSREPLGEQYF.

This sequence joins TRBV9 and TRBJ2-1; lacking DNA, the TRBD1 call made by TCRdb goes unchecked. This CDR3 has 18 residues. From germline, CDR1 is SGDLS and CDR2 YYNGEE. The CDR3 here is CASSPSGTALSSYNEQFF.

The rearrangement links TRBV21-1 to TRBJ2-3; the TCRdb call, TRBD2, lacks DNA for checking. TRBV21-1 is marked as a pseudogene. The CDR3 has 16 residues. The CDR3 sequence is CASSNWAGPSTDTQYF.

The rearrangement links TRBV29-1 to TRBJ1-4; TCRdb's assignment of TRBD1 cannot be checked, as there is no DNA. Germline CDR1 is SQVTM and CDR2 is ANQGSEA. CDR3 length: 16 amino acids. The CDR3 sequence: CSVEDLGPGPNEKLFF.